The rows below give T cell receptor beta chains drawn from one sample of a study of T-cell reconstitution after alpha-beta-depleted transplantation in children. Via MiXCR, TCRdb re-called the PCR reads, giving one row per CDR3 protein. Among around 490,000 distinct CDR3 sequences listed, roughly an eighth were seen once. Source: PBMCs, mostly from graft donor cells, taken 180 days after TCRalphabeta/CD19-depleted stem cell transplant. These receptors came from a female patient between 2 and 10 years old who had a stem cell transplant for aplastic anemia, so the T cells may come from the graft donor. CDR3s include the opening cysteine and the closing phenylalanine or tryptophan. D genes are given only for firm matches. Size values are once, few and many counts, or a class for expanded clones, and some rows have none.

V gene: TRBV6-2/TRBV6-3; clone size: few; D gene: TRBD2; J gene: TRBJ2-1; CDR3 protein: CASSSDSIRLGLGLNEQFF; CDR3 DNA: TGTGCCAGCAGTTCCGACTCTATCCGGTTGGGACTAGGTCTCAATGAGCAGTTCTTC
V gene: TRBV15; clone size: few; D gene: TRBD1; J gene: TRBJ2-7; CDR3 protein: CATSRDSGTGIWEQYF; CDR3 DNA: TGTGCCACCAGCAGAGACTCCGGGACAGGGATATGGGAGCAGTACTTC
V gene: TRBV6-5; clone size: few; D gene: TRBD1; J gene: TRBJ2-7; CDR3 protein: CASSSSTGDYEQYF; CDR3 DNA: TGTGCCAGCAGCTCCTCGACAGGGGACTACGAGCAGTACTTC
V gene: TRBV12-3/TRBV12-4; clone size: .; D gene: TRBD1; J gene: TRBJ2-7; CDR3 protein: CASSSLPQGAYEQYF; CDR3 DNA: TGTGCCAGCAGTTCACTACCCCAGGGGGCCTACGAGCAGTACTTC
V gene: TRBV4-3; clone size: few; D gene: TRBD2; J gene: TRBJ2-1; CDR3 protein: CASSHPTGLASSYNEQFF; CDR3 DNA: TGCGCCAGCAGCCACCCCACGGGACTAGCGAGCTCCTACAATGAGCAGTTCTTC
V gene: TRBV28; clone size: many; D gene: .; J gene: TRBJ1-5; CDR3 protein: CASTLGTINQPQHF; CDR3 DNA: TGTGCCAGCACCCTTGGGACAATCAATCAGCCCCAGCATTTT
V gene: TRBV7-2; clone size: .; D gene: TRBD2; J gene: TRBJ2-1; CDR3 protein: CASSSQREGEKYNEQFF; CDR3 DNA: TGTGCCAGCAGCTCACAGAGGGAGGGAGAAAAGTACAATGAGCAGTTCTTC
V gene: TRBV12-3/TRBV12-4; clone size: few; D gene: TRBD1; J gene: TRBJ2-5; CDR3 protein: CASSSDRGPQETQYF; CDR3 DNA: TGTGCCAGCAGTTCGGACAGGGGTCCGCAAGAGACCCAGTACTTC
V gene: TRBV12-3/TRBV12-4; clone size: few; D gene: .; J gene: TRBJ1-2; CDR3 protein: CASSWFPRGGDGYTF; CDR3 DNA: TGTGCCAGCAGTTGGTTCCCTCGTGGAGGGGATGGCTACACCTTC
V gene: TRBV7-9; clone size: few; D gene: TRBD2; J gene: TRBJ2-1; CDR3 protein: CASSFGLAGLEQFF; CDR3 DNA: TGTGCCAGCAGCTTTGGCCTAGCGGGCCTCGAGCAGTTCTTC
V gene: TRBV7-9; clone size: .; D gene: .; J gene: TRBJ2-5; CDR3 protein: CASSLRTAEETQYF; CDR3 DNA: TGTGCCAGCAGCCTCAGGACAGCCGAAGAGACCCAGTACTTC
V gene: TRBV7-9; clone size: few; D gene: .; J gene: TRBJ1-4; CDR3 protein: CASSLLAGEAGKLFF; CDR3 DNA: TGTGCCAGCAGCTTATTGGCAGGGGAGGCTGGGAAACTGTTTTTT
V gene: TRBV5-1; clone size: .; D gene: .; J gene: TRBJ2-3; CDR3 protein: CASRLGRGIDTQYF; CDR3 DNA: TGCGCCAGCAGGCTAGGCCGTGGAATTGATACGCAGTATTTT
V gene: TRBV18; clone size: few; D gene: TRBD2; J gene: TRBJ2-7; CDR3 protein: CASSLRTSGPFYEQYF; CDR3 DNA: TGTGCCAGCTCCCTTAGGACTAGCGGACCCTTTTACGAGCAGTACTTC
V gene: TRBV5-1; clone size: few; D gene: TRBD1; J gene: TRBJ2-1; CDR3 protein: CASSVDRVGAYNEQFF; CDR3 DNA: TGCGCCAGCAGCGTAGACAGGGTAGGAGCCTACAATGAGCAGTTCTTC
V gene: TRBV29-1; clone size: few; D gene: TRBD1; J gene: TRBJ2-3; CDR3 protein: CSDWGQTSTDTQYF; CDR3 DNA: TGCAGCGACTGGGGACAGACTAGCACAGATACGCAGTATTTT
V gene: TRBV18; clone size: .; D gene: TRBD1; J gene: TRBJ1-6; CDR3 protein: CASSPEGAETPLHF; CDR3 DNA: TGTGCCAGCTCACCGGAGGGGGCTGAGACACCCCTCCACTTT
V gene: TRBV4-3; clone size: few; D gene: .; J gene: TRBJ1-1; CDR3 protein: CASTLQRIGTEAFF; CDR3 DNA: TGCGCCAGCACCTTACAGAGGATCGGCACTGAAGCTTTCTTT
V gene: TRBV6-2/TRBV6-3; clone size: few; D gene: .; J gene: TRBJ1-3; CDR3 protein: CASSHQEANGNTIYF; CDR3 DNA: TGTGCCAGCAGCCACCAGGAAGCCAATGGAAACACCATATATTTT
V gene: TRBV20-1; clone size: many; D gene: .; J gene: TRBJ1-1; CDR3 protein: CSAGRLRVMNTEAFF; CDR3 DNA: TGCAGTGCTGGGCGTCTTAGGGTCATGAACACTGAAGCTTTCTTT
V gene: TRBV27; clone size: many; D gene: .; J gene: TRBJ1-1; CDR3 protein: CASSFRGGATEAFF; CDR3 DNA: TGTGCCAGCAGTTTTCGGGGAGGCGCCACTGAAGCTTTCTTT
V gene: TRBV15; clone size: .; D gene: .; J gene: TRBJ2-5; CDR3 protein: CATSRELVRETQYF; CDR3 DNA: TGTGCCACCAGCAGAGAGCTAGTAAGAGAGACCCAGTACTTC
V gene: TRBV20-1; clone size: few; D gene: .; J gene: TRBJ2-7; CDR3 protein: CSANPNREQYF; CDR3 DNA: TGCAGTGCTAACCCCAACAGGGAGCAGTACTTC
V gene: TRBV18; clone size: few; D gene: TRBD1; J gene: TRBJ1-1; CDR3 protein: CASSPRTGAEAFF; CDR3 DNA: TGTGCCAGCTCACCAAGGACAGGGGCTGAAGCTTTCTTT
V gene: TRBV7-9; clone size: .; D gene: .; J gene: TRBJ2-1; CDR3 protein: CASSLERTATNNEQFF; CDR3 DNA: TGTGCCAGCAGCTTAGAGAGGACAGCCACAAACAATGAGCAGTTCTTC
V gene: TRBV10-3; clone size: .; D gene: .; J gene: TRBJ2-7; CDR3 protein: CAISSPGTFAGSYEQYF; CDR3 DNA: TGTGCCATCAGTAGTCCCGGGACGTTTGCGGGCTCCTACGAGCAGTACTTC
V gene: TRBV5-8; clone size: few; D gene: TRBD1; J gene: TRBJ2-2; CDR3 protein: CASSPQGGTGYNGELFF; CDR3 DNA: TGTGCCAGCAGCCCGCAGGGCGGGACAGGGTATAACGGGGAGCTGTTTTTT
V gene: TRBV6-5; clone size: few; D gene: TRBD2; J gene: TRBJ2-1; CDR3 protein: CASSYSAGEGNEQFF; CDR3 DNA: TGTGCCAGCAGTTACTCCGCGGGAGAGGGCAATGAGCAGTTCTTC
V gene: TRBV4-3; clone size: many; D gene: .; J gene: TRBJ2-1; CDR3 protein: CASSQAHTRRNEQFF; CDR3 DNA: TGCGCCAGCAGCCAAGCTCATACTAGGCGTAATGAGCAGTTCTTC
V gene: TRBV29-1; clone size: .; D gene: .; J gene: TRBJ1-1; CDR3 protein: CSVEEAGSNTEAFF; CDR3 DNA: TGCAGCGTTGAAGAGGCAGGGTCGAACACTGAAGCTTTCTTT
V gene: TRBV11-2; clone size: few; D gene: TRBD2; J gene: TRBJ2-3; CDR3 protein: CASSPKFPGLADSTDTQYF; CDR3 DNA: TGTGCCAGCAGCCCAAAGTTTCCGGGACTAGCGGATAGCACAGATACGCAGTATTTT
V gene: TRBV12-3/TRBV12-4; clone size: .; D gene: .; J gene: TRBJ2-2; CDR3 protein: CASSPYDGIPGGELFF; CDR3 DNA: TGTGCCAGCAGTCCCTATGACGGGATTCCCGGCGGGGAGCTGTTTTTT
V gene: TRBV27; clone size: .; D gene: .; J gene: TRBJ1-2; CDR3 protein: CASSGSNYGYTF; CDR3 DNA: TGTGCCAGCAGTGGATCTAACTATGGCTACACCTTC
V gene: TRBV28; clone size: few; D gene: TRBD1; J gene: TRBJ1-2; CDR3 protein: CASRAQGSGDYGYTF; CDR3 DNA: TGTGCCAGCAGAGCACAGGGGAGTGGGGACTATGGCTACACCTTC
V gene: TRBV7-2; clone size: .; D gene: .; J gene: TRBJ1-3; CDR3 protein: CASSLGPTAGNTIYF; CDR3 DNA: TGTGCCAGCAGCCTAGGCCCGACAGCTGGAAACACCATATATTTT
V gene: TRBV30; clone size: few; D gene: .; J gene: TRBJ2-1; CDR3 protein: CAWSVSYNEQFF; CDR3 DNA: TGTGCCTGGAGTGTATCCTACAATGAGCAGTTCTTC
V gene: TRBV29-1; clone size: many; D gene: .; J gene: TRBJ1-5; CDR3 protein: CSVGNGPNQPQHF; CDR3 DNA: TGCAGCGTTGGAAATGGACCCAATCAGCCCCAGCATTTT
V gene: TRBV9; clone size: many; D gene: TRBD2; J gene: TRBJ2-3; CDR3 protein: CASSLSGGRTDTQYF; CDR3 DNA: TGTGCCAGCAGCCTAAGCGGGGGCCGCACAGATACGCAGTATTTT
V gene: TRBV7-9; clone size: many; D gene: .; J gene: TRBJ2-1; CDR3 protein: CASSLAGGNEQFF; CDR3 DNA: TGTGCCAGCAGCTTAGCGGGAGGTAATGAGCAGTTCTTC
V gene: TRBV7-9; clone size: few; D gene: TRBD2; J gene: TRBJ2-1; CDR3 protein: CASRILAGGQSEQFF; CDR3 DNA: TGTGCCAGCAGAATCTTAGCGGGAGGGCAGAGTGAGCAGTTCTTC
V gene: TRBV5-1; clone size: .; D gene: TRBD2; J gene: TRBJ2-5; CDR3 protein: CASSLLGRTSALGIQETQYF; CDR3 DNA: TGCGCCAGCAGCTTGCTTGGTAGGACTAGCGCCTTGGGAATCCAAGAGACCCAGTACTTC
V gene: TRBV7-2; clone size: few; D gene: TRBD2; J gene: TRBJ2-1; CDR3 protein: CASSWQVVAGDHEQFF; CDR3 DNA: TGTGCCAGCAGCTGGCAGGTGGTAGCGGGAGATCATGAGCAGTTCTTC
V gene: TRBV12-3/TRBV12-4; clone size: few; D gene: .; J gene: TRBJ1-2; CDR3 protein: CASSQGFNYGYTF; CDR3 DNA: TGTGCCAGCAGCCAAGGATTTAACTATGGCTACACCTTC
V gene: TRBV4-3; clone size: few; D gene: .; J gene: TRBJ2-1; CDR3 protein: CASSQERWGLGDNEQFF; CDR3 DNA: TGCGCCAGCAGCCAAGAAAGGTGGGGCCTTGGGGACAATGAGCAGTTCTTC
V gene: TRBV28; clone size: .; D gene: .; J gene: TRBJ2-1; CDR3 protein: CASSEYRDGYNEQFF; CDR3 DNA: TGTGCCAGCAGTGAGTACCGGGACGGTTACAATGAGCAGTTCTTC
V gene: TRBV7-6; clone size: .; D gene: .; J gene: TRBJ1-1; CDR3 protein: CASSLGGKLNTEAFF; CDR3 DNA: TGTGCCAGCAGCTTAGGGGGGAAATTGAACACTGAAGCTTTCTTT
V gene: TRBV11-2; clone size: many; D gene: .; J gene: TRBJ2-2; CDR3 protein: CASAREAANTGELFF; CDR3 DNA: TGTGCCAGCGCCAGGGAGGCGGCGAACACCGGGGAGCTGTTTTTT
V gene: TRBV5-1; clone size: few; D gene: TRBD2; J gene: TRBJ2-5; CDR3 protein: CASQAGIQETQYF; CDR3 DNA: TGCGCCAGCCAAGCGGGGATTCAAGAGACCCAGTACTTC
V gene: TRBV6-6; clone size: few; D gene: TRBD1; J gene: TRBJ1-4; CDR3 protein: CASRTGNEKLFF; CDR3 DNA: TGTGCCAGCAGGACAGGGAATGAAAAACTGTTTTTT
V gene: TRBV27; clone size: few; D gene: TRBD1; J gene: TRBJ1-6; CDR3 protein: CASSLDRGHRSPLHF; CDR3 DNA: TGTGCCAGCAGTCTGGACAGGGGGCATCGTTCACCCCTCCACTTT
V gene: TRBV20-1; clone size: .; D gene: TRBD2; J gene: TRBJ2-7; CDR3 protein: CSAQPGGRPYEQYF; CDR3 DNA: TGCAGTGCCCAGCCGGGGGGACGGCCGTACGAGCAGTACTTC
V gene: TRBV5-1; clone size: .; D gene: .; J gene: TRBJ2-1; CDR3 protein: CASSHGVSPGEQFF; CDR3 DNA: TGCGCCAGCAGCCACGGGGTATCTCCCGGTGAGCAGTTCTTC
V gene: TRBV12-3/TRBV12-4; clone size: .; D gene: TRBD1; J gene: TRBJ1-6; CDR3 protein: CASSSTGLYNSPLHF; CDR3 DNA: TGTGCCAGCAGCTCGACAGGGTTATATAATTCACCCCTCCACTTT
V gene: TRBV25-1; clone size: many; D gene: .; J gene: TRBJ2-7; CDR3 protein: CASSRNGPYEQYF; CDR3 DNA: TGTGCCAGCAGTCGCAACGGCCCCTACGAGCAGTACTTC
V gene: TRBV2; clone size: few; D gene: TRBD2; J gene: TRBJ2-1; CDR3 protein: CASRGRRPTSGSQSGQFF; CDR3 DNA: TGTGCCAGCAGGGGGAGACGGCCGACTAGCGGGAGTCAGTCGGGGCAGTTCTTC